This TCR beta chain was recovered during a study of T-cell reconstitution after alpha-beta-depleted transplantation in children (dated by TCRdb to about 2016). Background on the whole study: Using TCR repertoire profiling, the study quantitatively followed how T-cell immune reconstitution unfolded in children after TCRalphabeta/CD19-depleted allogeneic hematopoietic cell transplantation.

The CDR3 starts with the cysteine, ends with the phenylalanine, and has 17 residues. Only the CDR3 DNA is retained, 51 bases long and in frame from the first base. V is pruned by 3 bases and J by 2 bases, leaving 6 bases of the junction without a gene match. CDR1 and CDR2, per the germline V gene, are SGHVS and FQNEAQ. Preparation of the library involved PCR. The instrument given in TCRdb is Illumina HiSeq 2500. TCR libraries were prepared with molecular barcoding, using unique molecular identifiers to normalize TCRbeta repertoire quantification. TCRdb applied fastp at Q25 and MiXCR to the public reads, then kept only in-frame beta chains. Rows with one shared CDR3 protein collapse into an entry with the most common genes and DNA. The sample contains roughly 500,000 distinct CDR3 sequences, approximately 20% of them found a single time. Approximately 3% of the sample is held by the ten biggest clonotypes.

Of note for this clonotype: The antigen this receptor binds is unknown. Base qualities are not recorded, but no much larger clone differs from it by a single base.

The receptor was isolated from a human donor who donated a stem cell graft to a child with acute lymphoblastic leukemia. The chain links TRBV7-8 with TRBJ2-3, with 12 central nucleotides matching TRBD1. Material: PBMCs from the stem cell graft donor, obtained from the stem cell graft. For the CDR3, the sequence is CASSFRRGQGATDTQYF. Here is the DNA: TGTGCCAGCAGCTTCCGGAGGGGACAGGGGGCCACAGATACGCAGTATTTT.